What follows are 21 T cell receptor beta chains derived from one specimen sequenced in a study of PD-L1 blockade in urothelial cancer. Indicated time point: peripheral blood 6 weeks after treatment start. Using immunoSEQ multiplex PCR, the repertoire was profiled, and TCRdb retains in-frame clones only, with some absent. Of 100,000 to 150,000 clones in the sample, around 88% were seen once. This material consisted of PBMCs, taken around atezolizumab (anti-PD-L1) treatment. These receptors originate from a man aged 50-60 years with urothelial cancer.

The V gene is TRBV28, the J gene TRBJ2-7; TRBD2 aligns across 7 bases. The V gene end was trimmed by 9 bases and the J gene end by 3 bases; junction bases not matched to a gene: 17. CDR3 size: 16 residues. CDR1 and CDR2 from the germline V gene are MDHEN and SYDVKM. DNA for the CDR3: TGTGCCAGTAAGTCCCGTCTTAGGACTAGGGACTACGAGCAGTACTTC. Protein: CASKSRLRTRDYEQYF. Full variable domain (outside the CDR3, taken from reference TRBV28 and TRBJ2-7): DVKVTQSSRYLVKRTGEKVFLECVQDMDHENMFWYRQDPGLGLRLIYFSYDVKMKEKGDIPEGYSVSREKKERFSLILESASTNQTSMYLCASKSRLRTRDYEQYFGPGTRLTVT.

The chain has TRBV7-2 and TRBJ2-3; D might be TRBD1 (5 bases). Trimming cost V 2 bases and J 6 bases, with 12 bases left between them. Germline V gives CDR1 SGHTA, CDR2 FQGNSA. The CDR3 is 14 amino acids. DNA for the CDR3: TGTGCCAGCAGCTTACAGGGTCTGAGCGATACGCAGTATTTT. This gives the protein CASSLQGLSDTQYF.

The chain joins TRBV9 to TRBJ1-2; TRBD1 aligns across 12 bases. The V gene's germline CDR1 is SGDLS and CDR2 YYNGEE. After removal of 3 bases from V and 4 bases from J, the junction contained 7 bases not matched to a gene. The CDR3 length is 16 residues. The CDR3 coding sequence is TGTGCCAGCAGCGGCGGGACAGGGGGCCGAGGCTATGGCTACACCTTC. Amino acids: CASSGGTGGRGYGYTF.

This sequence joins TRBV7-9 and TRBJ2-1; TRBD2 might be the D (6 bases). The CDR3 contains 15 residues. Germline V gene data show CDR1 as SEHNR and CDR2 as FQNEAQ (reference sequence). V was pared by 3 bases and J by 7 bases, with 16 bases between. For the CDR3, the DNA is TGTGCCAGCAGCTTCAGCGGGCACCGCCGGAATGAGCAGTTCTTC. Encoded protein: CASSFSGHRRNEQFF.

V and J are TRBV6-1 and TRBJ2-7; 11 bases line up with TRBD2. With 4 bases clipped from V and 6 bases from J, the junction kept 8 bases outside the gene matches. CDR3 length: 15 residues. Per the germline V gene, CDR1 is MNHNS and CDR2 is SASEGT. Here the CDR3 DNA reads TGTGCCAGCAGTGGCACTAGCGGGGGTTGGAGCGAGCAGTACTTC. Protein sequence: CASSGTSGGWSEQYF.

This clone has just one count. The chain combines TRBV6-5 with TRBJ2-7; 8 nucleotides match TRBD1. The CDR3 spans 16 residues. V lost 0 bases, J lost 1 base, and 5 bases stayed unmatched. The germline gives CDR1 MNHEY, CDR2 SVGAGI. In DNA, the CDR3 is TGTGCCAGCAGTTACTCCCCCAGGGGGCAATCCTACGAGCAGTACTTC. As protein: CASSYSPRGQSYEQYF.

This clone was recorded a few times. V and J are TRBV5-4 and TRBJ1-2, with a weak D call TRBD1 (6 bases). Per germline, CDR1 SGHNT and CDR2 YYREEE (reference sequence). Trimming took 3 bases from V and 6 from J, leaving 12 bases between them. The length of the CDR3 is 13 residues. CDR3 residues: CASSWNRVDGYTF. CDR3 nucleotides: TGTGCCAGCAGCTGGAACAGGGTTGATGGCTACACCTTC.

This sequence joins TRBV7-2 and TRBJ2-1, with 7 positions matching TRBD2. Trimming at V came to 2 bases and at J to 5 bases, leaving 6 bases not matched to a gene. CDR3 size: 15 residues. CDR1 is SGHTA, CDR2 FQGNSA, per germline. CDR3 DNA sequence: TGTGCCAGCAGCTTACTACCTAGCGGAGACAATGAGCAGTTCTTC. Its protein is CASSLLPSGDNEQFF.

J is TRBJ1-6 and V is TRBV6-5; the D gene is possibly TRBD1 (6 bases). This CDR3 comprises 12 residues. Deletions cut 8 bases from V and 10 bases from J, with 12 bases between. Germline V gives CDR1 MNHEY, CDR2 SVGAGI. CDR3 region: CASGSTGSPLHF. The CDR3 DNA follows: TGTGCCAGCGGCTCTACAGGGTCACCCCTCCACTTT.

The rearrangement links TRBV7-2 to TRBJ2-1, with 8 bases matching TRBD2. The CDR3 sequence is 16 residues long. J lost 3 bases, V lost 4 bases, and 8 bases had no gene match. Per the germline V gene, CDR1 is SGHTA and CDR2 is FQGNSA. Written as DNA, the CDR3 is TGTGCCAGCAGCTCCACACTAGCGGCCAGCTACAATGAGCAGTTCTTC. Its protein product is CASSSTLAASYNEQFF. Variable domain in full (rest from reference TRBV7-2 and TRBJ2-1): GAGVSQSPSNKVTEKGKDVELRCDPISGHTALYWYRQSLGQGLEFLIYFQGNSAPDKSGLPSDRFSAERTGGSVSTLTIQRTQQEDSAVYLCASSSTLAASYNEQFFGPGTRLTVL.

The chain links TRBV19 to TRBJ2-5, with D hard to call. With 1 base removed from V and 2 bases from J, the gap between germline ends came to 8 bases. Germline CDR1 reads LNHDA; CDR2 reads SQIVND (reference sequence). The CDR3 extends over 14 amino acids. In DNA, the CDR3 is TGTGCCAGTAGTATAGGGCCAGGACAAGAGACCCAGTACTTC. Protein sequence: CASSIGPGQETQYF.

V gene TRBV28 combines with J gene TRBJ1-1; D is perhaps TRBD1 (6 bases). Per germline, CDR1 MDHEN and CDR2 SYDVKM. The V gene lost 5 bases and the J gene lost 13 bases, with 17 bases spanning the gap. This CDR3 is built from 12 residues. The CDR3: CASSDRIFKGFF. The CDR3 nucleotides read TGTGCCAGCAGTGACAGGATTTTCAAAGGTTTCTTT.

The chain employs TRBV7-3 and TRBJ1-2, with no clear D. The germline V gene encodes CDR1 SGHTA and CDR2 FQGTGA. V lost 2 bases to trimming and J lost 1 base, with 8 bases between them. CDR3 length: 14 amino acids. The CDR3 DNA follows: TGTGCCAGCAGCTTAGAGCCGGGTAACTATGGCTACACCTTC. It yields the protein CASSLEPGNYGYTF.

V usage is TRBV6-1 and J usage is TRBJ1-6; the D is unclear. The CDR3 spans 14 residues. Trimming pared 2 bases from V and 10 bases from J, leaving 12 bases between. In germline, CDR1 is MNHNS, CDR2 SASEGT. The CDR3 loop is CASSEPRGLSPLHF. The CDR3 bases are TGTGCCAGCAGTGAACCCCGAGGACTCTCACCCCTCCACTTT.

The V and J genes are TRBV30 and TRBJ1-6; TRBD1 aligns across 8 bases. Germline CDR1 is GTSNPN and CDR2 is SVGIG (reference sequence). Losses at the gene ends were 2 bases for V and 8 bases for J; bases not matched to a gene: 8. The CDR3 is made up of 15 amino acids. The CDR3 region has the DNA TGTGCCTGGAGTTTTCTGGACAGGGATCATTCACCCCTCCACTTT. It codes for CAWSFLDRDHSPLHF.

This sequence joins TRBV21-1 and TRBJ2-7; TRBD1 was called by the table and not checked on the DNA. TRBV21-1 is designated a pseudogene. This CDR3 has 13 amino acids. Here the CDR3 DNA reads TGTGCCAGTCGCGCAGAAGACAGCGTAGAGCAGTACTTC. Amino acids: CASRAEDSVEQYF.

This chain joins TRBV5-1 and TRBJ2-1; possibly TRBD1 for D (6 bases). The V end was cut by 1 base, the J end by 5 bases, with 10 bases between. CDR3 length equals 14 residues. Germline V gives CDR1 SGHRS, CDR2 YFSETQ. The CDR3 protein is CASSLSGADNEQFF. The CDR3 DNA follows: TGCGCCAGCAGCTTGTCAGGGGCCGACAATGAGCAGTTCTTC.

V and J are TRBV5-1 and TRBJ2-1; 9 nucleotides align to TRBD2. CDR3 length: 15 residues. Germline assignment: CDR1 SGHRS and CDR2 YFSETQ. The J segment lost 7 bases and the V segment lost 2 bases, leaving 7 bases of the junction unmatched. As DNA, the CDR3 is TGCGCCAGCAGCTTAAGCGCGGGAGGGTTAAATGAGCAGTTCTTC. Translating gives CASSLSAGGLNEQFF.

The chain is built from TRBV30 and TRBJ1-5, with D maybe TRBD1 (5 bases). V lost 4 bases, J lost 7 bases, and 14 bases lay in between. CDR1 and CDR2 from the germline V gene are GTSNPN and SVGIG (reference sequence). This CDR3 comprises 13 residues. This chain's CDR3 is CAWTTGTHQPQHF. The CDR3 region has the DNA TGTGCCTGGACGACCGGGACTCACCAGCCCCAGCATTTT.

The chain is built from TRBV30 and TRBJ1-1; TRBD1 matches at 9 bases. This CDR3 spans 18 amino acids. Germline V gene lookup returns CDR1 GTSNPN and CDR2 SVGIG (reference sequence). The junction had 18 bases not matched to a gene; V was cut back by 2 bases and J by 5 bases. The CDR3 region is CAWSNGGGTGLFRTEAFF. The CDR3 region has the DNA TGTGCCTGGAGTAACGGGGGGGGGACAGGGCTCTTCCGGACTGAAGCTTTCTTT.

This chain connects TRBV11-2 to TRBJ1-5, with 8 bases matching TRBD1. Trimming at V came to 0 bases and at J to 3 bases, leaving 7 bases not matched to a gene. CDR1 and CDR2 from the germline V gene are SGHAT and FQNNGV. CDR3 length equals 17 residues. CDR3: CASSLDRAGGSNQPQHF. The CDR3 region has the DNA TGTGCCAGCAGCTTAGATCGGGCAGGGGGCTCCAATCAGCCCCAGCATTTT.